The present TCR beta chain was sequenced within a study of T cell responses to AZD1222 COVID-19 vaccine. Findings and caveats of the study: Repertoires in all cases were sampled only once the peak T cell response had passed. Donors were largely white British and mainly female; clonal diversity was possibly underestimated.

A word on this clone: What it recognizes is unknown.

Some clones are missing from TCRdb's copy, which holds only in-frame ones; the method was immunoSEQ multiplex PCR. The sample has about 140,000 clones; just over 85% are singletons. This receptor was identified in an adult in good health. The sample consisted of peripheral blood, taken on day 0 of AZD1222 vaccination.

The CDR3 here is CSVAGTSYNEQFF. The CDR3 region has the DNA TGCAGCGTAGCGGGGACCTCCTACAATGAGCAGTTCTTC. V gene TRBV29-1 combines with J gene TRBJ2-1; 7 bases are a match to TRBD2. The CDR3 is made up of 13 amino acids. Trimming removed 6 bases from V and 0 bases from J; junction bases left unmatched: 2. The V gene's germline CDR1 is SQVTM and CDR2 ANQGSEA.